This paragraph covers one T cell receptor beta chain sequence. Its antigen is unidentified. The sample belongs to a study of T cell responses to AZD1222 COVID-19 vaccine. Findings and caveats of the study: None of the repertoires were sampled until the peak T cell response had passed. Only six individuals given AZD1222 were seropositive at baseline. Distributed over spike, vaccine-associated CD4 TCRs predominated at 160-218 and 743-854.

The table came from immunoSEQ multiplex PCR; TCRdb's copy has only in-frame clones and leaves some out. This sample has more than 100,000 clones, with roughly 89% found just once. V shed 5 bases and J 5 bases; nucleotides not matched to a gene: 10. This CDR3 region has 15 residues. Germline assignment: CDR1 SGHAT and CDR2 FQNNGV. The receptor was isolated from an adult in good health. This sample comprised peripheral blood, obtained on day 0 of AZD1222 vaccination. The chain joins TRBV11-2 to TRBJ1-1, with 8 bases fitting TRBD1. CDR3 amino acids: CASSDGQGRLTEAFF. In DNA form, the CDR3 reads TGTGCCAGCAGCGACGGACAGGGCCGATTGACTGAAGCTTTCTTT. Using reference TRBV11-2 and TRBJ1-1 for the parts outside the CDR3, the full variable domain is EAGVAQSPRYKIIEKRQSVAFWCNPISGHATLYWYQQILGQGPKLLIQFQNNGVVDDSQLPKDRFSAERLKGVDSTLKIQPAKLEDSAVYLCASSDGQGRLTEAFFGQGTRLTVV.